One sample yielded the 32 T cell receptor beta chains listed below, sequenced in a study of human T cells and chemical hapten exposure. Time point reported: patch test 3, about 24 weeks after DPC sensitization. The sample's treatment: therapeutic diphenylcyclopropenone sensitization with weekly scalp DPC. Sequencing started from total RNA isolated from unfractionated whole blood. Using its own MiXCR run on the RACE reads, TCRdb lists one record per CDR3 protein. The table lists 38,000 or so distinct CDR3 sequences, more than 8% of them singletons, with 26% in the top ten. Sequenced material: whole blood, taken in connection with sensitization to the hapten diphenylcyclopropenone (DPC). The receptors derive from a man aged 50-59 years with alopecia areata. Some clones in this sample may be carry-over from other donors' samples.

This clonotype was picked up many times. The chain carries TRBV25-1 and TRBJ1-5; unclear D gene. The CDR3 consists of 15 residues. CDR1 and CDR2 from the germline V gene are MGHDK and SYGVNS. V was clipped by 10 bases and J by 2 bases, with 18 bases between them. CDR3 protein: CATDPSGTGNQPQHF. CDR3 bases: TGTGCCACCGACCCTAGTGGCACTGGCAATCAGCCCCAGCATTTT.

The sample holds many counts of this clonotype. This rearrangement joins TRBV2 to TRBJ2-2, with D unclear. This CDR3 region has 12 residues. Trimming took off 3 bases at V and 2 bases at J, with 1 base between the two ends. Germline loops: CDR1 SNHLY, CDR2 FYNNEI. CDR3 nucleotides: TGTGCCAGCAGTGACAACACCGGGGAGCTGTTTTTT. It specifies CASSDNTGELFF.

This clonotype was found many times. This chain joins TRBV2 and TRBJ1-5; 11 bases align to TRBD1. This CDR3 is 14 amino acids long. Per the germline V gene, CDR1 is SNHLY and CDR2 is FYNNEI. The V gene end was trimmed by 3 bases and the J gene end by 9 bases; junction bases not matched to a gene: 4. CDR3 DNA: TGTGCCAGCAGTGAGGACAGGGGGCTGCGGCCCCAGCATTTT. Residues: CASSEDRGLRPQHF.

This clonotype was seen a few times. The chain couples TRBV28 to TRBJ1-4, with D maybe TRBD1 (5 bases). Trimming left V 7 bases short and J 0 bases short, with 15 bases between. In germline, CDR1 is MDHEN, CDR2 SYDVKM. The length of the CDR3 is 16 residues. CDR3 sequence (DNA): TGTGCCAGCACCTGGGGGAGCCTTGCAACTAATGAAAAACTGTTTTTT. Translating it yields CASTWGSLATNEKLFF.

The table lists this clonotype with many counts. The V call is TRBV12-3 or TRBV12-4, the J call TRBJ2-4; a possible D gene is TRBD1 (6 bases). Trimming stripped 7 bases from V and 4 bases from J, with 14 bases between. The CDR3 covers 14 residues. The CDR3 loop reads CASTHPGQKNIQYF. The CDR3 nucleotides read TGTGCCAGCACCCACCCCGGACAGAAAAACATTCAGTACTTC.

This clonotype has a handful of counts. The rearrangement joins TRBV7-2 to TRBJ1-1, with D uncertain. CDR1 and CDR2 (germline): SGHTA, FQGNSA. The ends were cut back, 1 base at V and 4 bases at J, with 7 bases in the middle. The CDR3 sequence is 13 residues long. CDR3: CASSLGRTTEAFF. The CDR3 DNA sequence: TGTGCCAGCAGCTTAGGGCGAACCACTGAAGCTTTCTTT.

The sample holds a few counts of this clonotype. J is TRBJ2-7 and V is TRBV28, with 8 bases identical to TRBD1. The CDR3 spans 12 residues. V shed 8 bases, J shed 2 bases, and the junction held 2 bases outside the gene matches. Germline lookup yields CDR1 MDHEN and CDR2 SYDVKM. The CDR3 here is CASGQGAYEQYF. CDR3 bases: TGTGCCAGCGGACAGGGAGCCTACGAGCAGTACTTC.

This clonotype was seen a handful of times. This rearrangement joins TRBV7-2 to TRBJ2-2; TRBD2 aligns across 9 bases. The CDR3 is 15 amino acids. V gave up 3 bases and J gave up 8 bases; unmatched junction bases: 7. CDR1 is SGHTA, CDR2 FQGNSA, per germline. The CDR3 DNA follows: TGTGCCAGCAGCTTCGGACTAGCGAGGACGGGGGAGCTGTTTTTT. Translating gives CASSFGLARTGELFF.

This clonotype was picked up many times. This chain uses TRBV28 with TRBJ2-7; TRBD1 matches at 8 bases. V lost 5 bases to trimming and J lost 0 bases; unmatched junction nucleotides: 3. CDR3 length equals 14 residues. CDR1 and CDR2 (germline): MDHEN, SYDVKM. CDR3 bases: TGTGCCAGCAGTCCGGGACAGGACTCCTACGAGCAGTACTTC. This codes for CASSPGQDSYEQYF.

This clonotype occurred many times. The chain links TRBV5-1 to TRBJ2-1; TRBD1 aligns across 8 bases. The CDR3 runs 15 residues. The ends lost 2 bases at V and 7 bases at J; junction bases unmatched: 8. Germline assignment: CDR1 SGHRS and CDR2 YFSETQ. In DNA form, the CDR3 reads TGCGCCAGCAGCTTAACAGGGGGTCGGAGGAATGAGCAGTTCTTC. This translates into CASSLTGGRRNEQFF.

This CDR3 is CSVGLAGEGTTDTQYF. The CDR3 DNA is TGCAGCGTCGGTCTAGCGGGAGAGGGTACCACAGATACGCAGTATTTT. The chain joins TRBV29-1 to TRBJ2-3; 10 bases agree with TRBD2. The CDR3 has 16 amino acids. Germline V gene sequence: CDR1 SQVTM, CDR2 ANQGSEA. The V segment lost 6 bases and the J segment 2 bases; nucleotides outside the gene matches: 11.

This clonotype was counted between two and nine times. The chain uses TRBV20-1 and TRBJ2-1, with D tentatively TRBD2 (5 bases). The V gene's germline CDR1 is DFQATT and CDR2 SNEGSKA (reference sequence). Trimming pared 7 bases from V and 5 bases from J, leaving 15 bases between. The CDR3 has 13 residues. This chain's CDR3 is CSVDLADHNEQFF. As DNA, the CDR3 is TGCAGTGTGGACCTAGCAGACCACAATGAGCAGTTCTTC.

The J gene is TRBJ2-1, the V gene TRBV29-1; D assignment may be TRBD1 or TRBD2 (5 bases each). The CDR3 runs to 15 residues. Trimming stripped 6 bases from V and 1 base from J, with 16 bases between. The germline V gene has CDR1 SQVTM and CDR2 ANQGSEA. The CDR3 DNA follows: TGCAGCGTCCCCCGGGACGCCCCATCCTACAATGAGCAGTTCTTC. Protein sequence: CSVPRDAPSYNEQFF.

The chain carries TRBV28 and TRBJ2-7, with D possibly being TRBD2 (6 bases). Trimming pared 2 bases from V and 8 bases from J, leaving 7 bases between. Germline V CDR1 and CDR2: MDHEN, SYDVKM. CDR3 length equals 11 residues. Here the CDR3 DNA reads TGTGCCAGCAGTTTACGGGGGAAGCAGTACTTC. Translated: CASSLRGKQYF.

This clonotype was counted many times. The CDR3 DNA is TGCAGTGCTAGAGAATGGGATGAGACCCAGTACTTC. This gives the protein CSAREWDETQYF. The chain carries TRBV20-1 and TRBJ2-5; D is uncertain. The CDR3 length is 12 residues. CDR1 and CDR2 from the germline V gene are DFQATT and SNEGSKA (reference sequence). Trimming took 0 bases from V and 5 from J, leaving 7 bases between them.

This clonotype came up a few times. The J gene is TRBJ1-1, the V gene TRBV9; no firm D call. The CDR3 length is 14 residues. Germline CDR1 SGDLS, CDR2 YYNGEE. Trimming left V 0 bases short and J 0 bases short, with 6 bases between. The CDR3 loop is CASSVVAMNTEAFF. Written as DNA, the CDR3 is TGTGCCAGCAGCGTAGTTGCCATGAACACTGAAGCTTTCTTT.

This clonotype was seen at least ten times. This chain connects TRBV6-2 or TRBV6-3 to TRBJ1-5, with TRBD1 as a possible D gene (6 bases). This CDR3 spans 14 amino acids. With 5 bases removed from V and 2 bases from J, the gap between germline ends came to 10 bases. The germline V gene has CDR1 MNHEY and CDR2 SVGEGT. CDR3 sequence reads: CASSQGSRNQPQHF. CDR3 coding DNA: TGTGCCAGCAGTCAGGGGTCCCGCAATCAGCCCCAGCATTTT.

A few counts support this clonotype. This chain connects TRBV29-1 to TRBJ1-2, with 8 bases that match TRBD1. Germline lookup yields CDR1 SQVTM and CDR2 ANQGSEA. Unmatched junction bases numbered 5, after V lost 6 bases and J lost 2 bases. The CDR3 totals 13 residues. The CDR3 DNA follows: TGCAGCGTACTGGACAGGGAAAACTATGGCTACACCTTC. Amino acid sequence: CSVLDRENYGYTF. Based on the CDR3 plus reference TRBV29-1 and TRBJ1-2, the full variable domain is SAVISQKPSRDICQRGTSLTIQCQVDSQVTMMFWYRQQPGQSLTLIATANQGSEATYESGFVIDKFPISRPNLTFSTLTVSNMSPEDSSIYLCSVLDRENYGYTFGSGTRLTVV.

This clonotype was recorded at least ten times. The rearrangement uses TRBV12-3 or TRBV12-4 and TRBJ2-5, with D hard to call. The length of the CDR3 is 14 residues. Trimming removed 5 bases at V and 4 bases at J, with 14 bases between. In nucleotides, the CDR3 is TGTGCCAGCAGTCACTCTAGTAACGGAGAGACCCAGTACTTC. Amino acid sequence: CASSHSSNGETQYF.

At least ten counts were recorded for this clonotype. The genes are TRBV15 and TRBJ2-7; D possibly corresponds to TRBD2 (5 bases). Trimming stripped 0 bases from V and 5 bases from J, with 11 bases between. The CDR3 is made up of 14 amino acids. The germline V gene has CDR1 LNHNV and CDR2 YYDKDF (reference sequence). The CDR3 here is CATSRERAPDEQYF. The CDR3 region has the DNA TGTGCCACCAGCAGAGAGCGGGCCCCTGACGAGCAGTACTTC.

This clonotype was counted ten times or more. The rearrangement uses TRBV4-3 and TRBJ1-1, with a weak D call TRBD1 (5 bases). CDR3 size: 16 residues. CDR1 and CDR2 from the germline V gene are LGHNA and YSLEER. V was shortened by 0 bases and J by 1 base, with 12 bases between the two germline ends. The CDR3 DNA is TGCGCCAGCAGCCAAGATCTTGGGGGGAGGAACACTGAAGCTTTCTTT. It encodes CASSQDLGGRNTEAFF.

This clonotype was detected ten times or more. The rearrangement links TRBV20-1 to TRBJ2-7; D not certain. The CDR3 totals 15 residues. The germline V gene has CDR1 DFQATT and CDR2 SNEGSKA (reference sequence). The V and J ends lost 2 bases and 0 bases respectively, with 14 bases between them. CDR3 in amino acids: CSARSLVGLSYEQYF. The CDR3 region has the DNA TGCAGTGCTAGATCTCTGGTGGGCCTCTCCTACGAGCAGTACTTC.

Ten or more counts support this clonotype. V usage is TRBV7-2 and J usage is TRBJ2-1; D is ambiguous. The CDR3 runs 11 residues. The V gene's germline CDR1 is SGHTA and CDR2 FQGNSA. The V end lost 5 bases, the J end lost 9 bases, and 8 bases lay between the germline ends. The DNA for the CDR3 is TGTGCCAGCAGCCCCGCAAGTGAGCAGTTCTTC. This gives the protein CASSPASEQFF. Looking up the rest from reference TRBV7-2 and TRBJ2-1 gives the full variable domain: GAGVSQSPSNKVTEKGKDVELRCDPISGHTALYWYRQSLGQGLEFLIYFQGNSAPDKSGLPSDRFSAERTGGSVSTLTIQRTQQEDSAVYLCASSPASEQFFGPGTRLTVL.

Only a few counts were recorded for this clonotype. The chain has TRBV29-1 and TRBJ2-7; 8 bases agree with TRBD1. V dropped 2 bases and J dropped 6; count of bases not matched to a gene: 12. CDR1 and CDR2 (germline): SQVTM, ANQGSEA. The CDR3 extends over 15 amino acids. The DNA for the CDR3 is TGCAGCGTTGAAATAATAGGACAGGGCATTGGCGAGCAGTACTTC. Encoded protein: CSVEIIGQGIGEQYF.

There are a few counts of this clonotype. The chain employs TRBV29-1 and TRBJ2-1; TRBD1 agrees at 10 bases. The CDR3 has 12 residues. With V trimmed by 8 bases and J by 9 bases, 7 bases remained unmatched. The germline V gene has CDR1 SQVTM and CDR2 ANQGSEA. DNA of the CDR3: TGCAGCTTACGACAGGGGGCGGGTGAGCAGTTCTTC. Translated: CSLRQGAGEQFF.

Many counts were recorded for this clonotype. This sequence joins TRBV27 and TRBJ2-3; the D gene is possibly TRBD1 (5 bases). Germline V gene lookup returns CDR1 MNHEY and CDR2 SMNVEV (reference sequence). This CDR3 is 15 amino acids long. Deletions cut 5 bases from V and 0 bases from J, with 12 bases between. Written as DNA, the CDR3 is TGTGCCAGCAGTCCCCAGGGTGGGAGCACAGATACGCAGTATTTT. This encodes CASSPQGGSTDTQYF.

This clonotype is categorized as medium-sized. This chain uses TRBV7-9 with TRBJ1-3; a weak D match, TRBD1 (6 bases). With 8 bases removed from V and 1 base from J, the gap between germline ends came to 18 bases. This CDR3 spans 16 amino acids. Germline values: CDR1 SEHNR, CDR2 FQNEAQ (reference sequence). The CDR3 reads CASAFGGGQSGNTIYF. DNA of the CDR3: TGTGCCAGCGCTTTTGGAGGGGGGCAATCTGGAAACACCATATATTTT.

This clonotype occurred many times. The chain is built from TRBV11-2 and TRBJ2-2, with unresolved D. The V gene's germline CDR1 is SGHAT and CDR2 FQNNGV. Trimming removed 4 bases from V and 7 bases from J, with 10 bases in between. CDR3 size: 13 residues. CDR3 nucleotides: TGTGCCAGCAGCTCGCGGATAGACGGGGAGCTGTTTTTT. Translation: CASSSRIDGELFF.

This clonotype was observed a handful of times. This sequence joins TRBV29-1 and TRBJ2-7; 7 bases are a match to TRBD1. The CDR3 runs to 14 residues. Germline-derived CDR1 and CDR2 are SQVTM and ANQGSEA. The V and J ends lost 0 bases and 1 base, in that order; junction bases with no gene match: 3. The CDR3 nucleotides read TGCAGCGTTGAAGAAGGGACAGATTCCTACGAGCAGTACTTC. It codes for CSVEEGTDSYEQYF.

This rearrangement joins TRBV29-1 to TRBJ2-1; 8 bases align to TRBD2. With V trimmed by 4 bases and J by 7 bases, 6 bases remained unmatched. CDR1 is SQVTM, CDR2 ANQGSEA, per germline. The CDR3 is 13 amino acids. The DNA for the CDR3 is TGCAGCGTTGGAAGCGGGAGAACGAATGAGCAGTTCTTC. Its translation: CSVGSGRTNEQFF.

The V gene is TRBV7-9, the J gene TRBJ2-7, with 9 bases that match TRBD2. This CDR3 has 14 residues. CDR1 SEHNR and CDR2 FQNEAQ come from the germline V gene (reference sequence). Losses at the gene ends were 3 bases for V and 7 bases for J; bases not matched to a gene: 7. CDR3 amino acids: CASSLGLAYGEQYF. CDR3 bases: TGTGCCAGCAGCTTGGGACTAGCTTACGGAGAGCAGTACTTC.

The J gene is TRBJ1-4, the V gene TRBV24-1; no definite D call. Trimming took off 7 bases at V and 2 bases at J, with 10 bases between the two ends. Germline V gene data show CDR1 as KGHDR and CDR2 as SFDVKD. The CDR3 runs 14 residues. The CDR3 is CATSSGGTNEKLFF. Written as DNA, the CDR3 is TGTGCCACCAGCTCGGGTGGCACTAATGAAAAACTGTTTTTT.